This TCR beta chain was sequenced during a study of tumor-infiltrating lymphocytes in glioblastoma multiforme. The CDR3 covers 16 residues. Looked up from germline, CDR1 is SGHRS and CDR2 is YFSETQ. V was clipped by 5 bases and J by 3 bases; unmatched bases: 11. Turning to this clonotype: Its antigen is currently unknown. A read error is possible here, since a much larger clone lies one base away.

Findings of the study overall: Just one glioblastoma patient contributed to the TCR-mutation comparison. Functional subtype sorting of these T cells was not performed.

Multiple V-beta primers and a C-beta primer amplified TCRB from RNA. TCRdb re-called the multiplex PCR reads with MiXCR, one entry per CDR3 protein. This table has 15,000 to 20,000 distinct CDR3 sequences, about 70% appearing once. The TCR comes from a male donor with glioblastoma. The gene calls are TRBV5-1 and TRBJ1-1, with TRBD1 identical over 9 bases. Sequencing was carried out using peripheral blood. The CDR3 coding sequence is TGCGCCAGCAGTCCGGGACAGGGAGTTGAGGACACTGAAGCTTTCTTT. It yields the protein CASSPGQGVEDTEAFF.